This TCR beta chain was obtained from a study of blood T cell repertoires in COVID-19 (dated by TCRdb to the early 2020s). General notes on the study: Samples from collaborators originated in the United States, Italy and Spain and spanned both the acute and convalescent phases of COVID-19. HLA class I and class II types, where available, came from metadata supplied by the sample provider rather than from assay-based typing. The prospective study material was composed of cDNA or gDNA derived from T cells, B-cell-depleted T cells, or PBMCs. Subjects who had been exposed to COVID-19, were actively infected with it, or had recovered from it provided the deeply sampled blood TCRbeta repertoires that made up the dataset. A freely available public database, intended as a resource for researchers studying the immune response to SARS-CoV-2, is where the repertoires were released. Nearly every sample came with metadata listing a de-identified subject ID, COVID-19 status, age in years and sex. Samples were obtained from the ongoing ImmuneRACE study (first 160 participants) and from over a thousand subjects provided by 6 global collaborators. Beyond this particular receptor, the publication reports: How much clinical and demographic metadata was included differed by source and by participant, and the metadata was provided uncurated.

TCRbeta CDR3 regions were amplified from genomic DNA by means of the immunoSEQ Assay, a bias-controlled multiplex PCR. The paper's processing steps were these. Nucleated cell counts per sample were estimated from amplification of reference gene primers within the assay. Sequence reads were collapsed and filtered to measure the absolute abundance of every unique TCRbeta CDR3 rearrangement. For each sample, productive Simpson clonality was calculated as the square root of Simpson's diversity index across productive rearrangements. TCRdb provides this immuneACCESS table in a form limited to in-frame rearrangements. Some clones are lacking; in checked studies, under half of them reflect an unresolved V gene, and why the rest are absent is not known. The D gene and trimming were derived from the DNA, and the V and J assignments and clone size from that table. The sample records a few hundred thousand clones, 80% to 85% of which are singletons. The leading ten clones occupy 2.3% of the sample.

The collaborating institutions used their own protocols to collect whole blood in K2EDTA tubes. Collaborator samples were shipped for TCRbeta analysis as frozen whole blood, isolated PBMCs, or DNA extracted from either sample type. The CDR3 runs 16 residues from the cysteine to the phenylalanine. CDR3 DNA only is kept here, 48 bases in frame from base 1. For this chain, trimming is 2 bases at the V end and 2 bases at the J end, and the number of junction bases without a gene match is 3. Taken from the germline V gene, the CDR1 and CDR2 loops are MDHEN and SYDVKM. Regarding this clone: No cognate antigen has been identified for it. Base qualities are not provided; no much larger clone lies one nucleotide away.

The rearrangement joined TRBV28 to TRBJ2-3; 11 central bases correspond to TRBD2. The specimen sequenced was peripheral blood. The source is a woman in her sixties with acute or convalescent COVID-19. For the CDR3, the sequence is CASSLLAGGFTDTQYF. The DNA reads as follows: TGTGCCAGCAGTTTACTAGCGGGGGGTTTCACAGATACGCAGTATTTT.